This T cell receptor (beta chain) was recorded in a study of T cells in Graves' hyperthyroidism and ophthalmopathy. This clonotype was observed at least ten times. TCR beta CDR3 region amplification was performed from RNA transcripts. Using the HTBI primer set, a first-round RT-PCR was run on the TCR CDR3. TCRdb re-called the multiplex PCR reads through MiXCR, storing one row per CDR3 protein. The table records roughly 740,000 distinct CDR3 sequences, around 17% of them present only once. What was sequenced was blood. The sequence was collected from a man aged 18-30 years with Graves' hyperthyroidism.

The CDR3 loop reads CSARDPTVSGELFF. CDR3 sequence (DNA): TGCAGTGCTAGAGACCCGACAGTTAGCGGGGAGCTGTTTTTT. This rearrangement joins TRBV20-1 to TRBJ2-2; D is possibly TRBD1 (5 bases). The CDR3 spans 14 residues. The germline V gene has CDR1 DFQATT and CDR2 SNEGSKA (reference sequence). Trimming took 0 bases from V and 7 from J, leaving 12 bases between them.